This T cell receptor beta chain was sequenced for a study of T cell repertoires in cytomegalovirus infection. Background on the study: Both CMV infection and a matching HLA type were indicated by public TCR beta signatures.

The J segment lost 7 bases and the V segment lost 5 bases, leaving 5 bases of the junction unmatched. From germline, CDR1 is SGHNT and CDR2 YENEEA. The CDR3 totals 13 residues. TCRdb re-analysed the reads in MiXCR, keeping a single row per CDR3 protein. The data show almost 550,000 distinct CDR3 sequences, 16% seen once. This clonotype was seen ten or more times. The chain combines TRBV11-3 with TRBJ2-1; TRBD2 matches 7 bases. This receptor was obtained from a human donor in good health (CMV status not recorded). Some clones in this sample may be carry-over from other donors' samples. Sequencing input: CD8+ T cells from PBMCs. Here the CDR3 DNA reads TGTGCCAGCAGCCAAGGACTAGTTAATGAGCAGTTCTTC. Amino acid sequence: CASSQGLVNEQFF.